The clone carrying this T cell receptor beta chain has only a few counts. The target antigen is unknown. The entry originates in a study of identical twins. Regarding the study as a whole: It was out-of-frame TCR alpha sharing in monozygotic twins that models underestimated. For out-of-frame beta sequences, excess twin sharing was weaker. The more abundant beta clonotypes in cord blood had fewer insertions, and memory repertoires did not show this.

Germline lookup yields CDR1 DFQATT and CDR2 SNEGSKA (reference sequence). The V segment lost 6 bases and the J segment 4 bases; nucleotides outside the gene matches: 22. CDR3 length: 18 amino acids. TCRdb fed the 5' RACE reads into MiXCR, producing one record per CDR3 protein. The sample includes 1.5 million to 2 million distinct CDR3 sequences, roughly 35% of them seen just once. V and J are TRBV20-1 and TRBJ2-7, with TRBD2 matching over 9 bases. Sequencing was carried out using cord blood. This TCR was sampled from a newborn girl in good health. The CDR3 DNA reads as TGCAGTGCGTCAGATTTAGCGGGAGTCGAACGTAACCCTTACGAGCAGTACTTC. Protein sequence: CSASDLAGVERNPYEQYF.